This T cell receptor (beta chain) was sequenced for a study of shared clonotypes between healthy human individuals. Turning to the study itself: Those who served as donors were a couple of women and a few men between the ages of 18 and 49. Three plates each covered CD4 naive and memory; CD8 naive two, CD8 memory one.

Germline V CDR1 and CDR2: MDHEN, SYDVKM. V lost 3 bases and J 0 bases, leaving 9 bases between the germline ends. The CDR3 contains 16 residues. Deep-level running was used for the assay. Evenly divided among several immunoSEQ plates was the genomic DNA of each subset. Using immunoSEQ multiplex PCR, the repertoire was profiled, and TCRdb retains in-frame clones only, with some absent. The repertoire holds some 2.1 million clones, with 95% as singletons. The receptor's source is a man between 18 and 29 years old in good health. Source material: naive CD4+ T cells sorted from blood. The subset: CD45RA+ positively selected. The chain joins TRBV28 to TRBJ1-6, with D maybe TRBD1 (5 bases). CDR3 amino acids: CASSLGGGSYNSPLHF. In DNA, the CDR3 is TGTGCCAGCAGTTTGGGGGGGGGCTCCTATAATTCACCCCTCCACTTT.